The table lists the clone carrying this T cell receptor (beta chain) with a few counts. Its cognate antigen is unknown. This entry comes from a study of vaccination and CD4 T cells after COVID-19. Across the whole study: Each of the control cultures got a CEFX pool, an HIV-1 Nef pool, or no peptide.

Indicated treatment: roughly nine-day PBMC culture with coronavirus spike peptide pools or control peptides (ViraFEST assay). From germline, CDR1 is KGHDR and CDR2 SFDVKD. The CDR3 has 19 amino acids. After removal of 3 bases from V and 0 bases from J, the junction contained 12 bases not matched to a gene. With the Oncomine TCR Beta short-read assay, DNA from cultured CD4+ T cells was sequenced. TCRdb recomputed calls from the PCR reads with MiXCR, one row per CDR3 protein. The sample carries about 20,000 distinct CDR3 sequences, 45% to 60% recorded once. Source material: CD4+ T cells from blood, cultured in vitro. The receptor's source is a human donor who had recovered from COVID-19. The gene calls are TRBV24-1 and TRBJ1-1; 10 bases fit TRBD1. In DNA form, the CDR3 reads TGTGCCACCAGTGATCCAGCCGGGACAGGGGCCCATATGAACACTGAAGCTTTCTTT. Its translation: CATSDPAGTGAHMNTEAFF.